This note documents a single TCR beta chain sequence. The data were obtained in a study of blood T cell repertoires in COVID-19. Study at large: Samples came from the United States, Italy and Spain, spanning acute and convalescent COVID-19.

Per the germline V gene, CDR1 is SEHNR and CDR2 is FQNEAQ (reference sequence). CDR3 length: 14 residues. Trimming cost V 0 bases and J 5 bases, with 11 bases left between them. In the original processing: Amplification of reference gene primers provided the estimated nucleated cell counts. Profiled with immunoSEQ multiplex PCR; TCRdb holds only in-frame clones, not every one. The DNA was the basis for D and trimming; V, J and clone size are from that table. Here the sample spans approximately 210,000 clones, about nine tenths being singletons. The TCR was taken from a man younger than 40 who had recovered from COVID-19. The sequencing input was peripheral blood. V and J are TRBV7-9 and TRBJ2-7; possibly TRBD1 for D (6 bases). CDR3 sequence reads: CASSLALGAHEQYF. The DNA for the CDR3 is TGTGCCAGCAGCTTAGCGCTGGGGGCTCACGAGCAGTACTTC.